This entry concerns a single TCR beta chain. This entry belongs to a study of blood T cell repertoires in COVID-19. Across the study: Samples representing acute and convalescent COVID-19 were sourced from the United States, Italy and Spain. PBMCs, B-cell-depleted T cells, or T cells provided the cDNA or gDNA that made up the material.

Per the study methods: Using reference gene primer amplification, nucleated cell counts were estimated. Libraries were prepared by immunoSEQ multiplex PCR; TCRdb keeps only in-frame clonotypes and omits some of them. The V and J calls and clone size were taken over from that table, and D and trimming were inferred from the DNA. The data show 65,000 to 90,000 clones, roughly 87% seen once. The sequenced sample was peripheral blood. The TCR sequence derives from a woman in her forties or fifties with active or convalescent COVID-19.

The CDR3 spells CSVGNRVGGYTF. CDR3 coding DNA: TGCAGCGTTGGTAACAGGGTGGGTGGCTACACCTTC. The rearrangement links TRBV29-1 to TRBJ1-2, with D possibly matching TRBD1 (6 bases). Germline values: CDR1 SQVTM, CDR2 ANQGSEA. This CDR3 spans 12 amino acids. Trimming removed 4 bases at V and 7 bases at J, with 13 bases between.